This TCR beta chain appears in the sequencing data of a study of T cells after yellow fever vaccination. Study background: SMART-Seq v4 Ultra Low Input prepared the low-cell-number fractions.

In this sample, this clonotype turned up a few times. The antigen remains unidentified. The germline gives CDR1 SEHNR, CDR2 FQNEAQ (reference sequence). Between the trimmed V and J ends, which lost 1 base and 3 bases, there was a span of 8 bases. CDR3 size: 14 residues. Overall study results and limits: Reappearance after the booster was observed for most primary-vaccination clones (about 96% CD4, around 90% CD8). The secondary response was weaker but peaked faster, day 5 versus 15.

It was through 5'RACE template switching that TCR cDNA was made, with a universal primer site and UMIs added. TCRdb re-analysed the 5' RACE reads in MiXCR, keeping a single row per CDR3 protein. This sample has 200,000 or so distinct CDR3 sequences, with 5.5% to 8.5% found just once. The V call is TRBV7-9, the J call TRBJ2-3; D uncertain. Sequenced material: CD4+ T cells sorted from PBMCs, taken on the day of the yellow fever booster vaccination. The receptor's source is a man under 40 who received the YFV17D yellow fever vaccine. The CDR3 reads CASSLEGQTDTQYF. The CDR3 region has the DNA TGTGCCAGCAGCTTAGAAGGGCAGACAGATACGCAGTATTTT.